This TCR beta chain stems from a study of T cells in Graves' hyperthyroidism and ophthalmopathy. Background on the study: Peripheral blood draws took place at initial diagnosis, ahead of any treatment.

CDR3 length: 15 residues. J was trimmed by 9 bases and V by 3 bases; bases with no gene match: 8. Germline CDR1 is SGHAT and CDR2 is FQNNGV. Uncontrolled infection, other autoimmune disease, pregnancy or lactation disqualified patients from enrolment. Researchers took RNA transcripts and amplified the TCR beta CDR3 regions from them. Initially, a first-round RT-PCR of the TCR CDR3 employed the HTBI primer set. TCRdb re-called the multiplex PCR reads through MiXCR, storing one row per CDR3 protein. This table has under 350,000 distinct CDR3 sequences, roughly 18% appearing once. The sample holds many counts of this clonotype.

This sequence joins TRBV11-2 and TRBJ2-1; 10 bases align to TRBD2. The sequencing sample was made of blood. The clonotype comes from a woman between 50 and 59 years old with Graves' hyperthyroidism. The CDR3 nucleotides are TGTGCCAGCAGCTTGTTAGCGGGAGGTCGTAGTGAGCAGTTCTTC. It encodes CASSLLAGGRSEQFF.